These 6 T cell receptor beta chains originate from one sample sequenced in a study of T cells in Graves' hyperthyroidism and ophthalmopathy. Amplification of TCR beta CDR3 regions used RNA as the template. During a first-round RT-PCR of the TCR CDR3, the HTBI primer set was used. Each CDR3 protein is one row after TCRdb ran MiXCR on the multiplex PCR reads. The sample holds over 200,000 distinct CDR3 sequences, roughly 15% seen once. The sample comprised blood. These receptor sequences come from a woman between 40 and 50 years old with Graves' hyperthyroidism that later progressed to Graves' ophthalmopathy.

This chain links TRBV5-5 with TRBJ1-1; TRBD1 matches 8 bases. CDR3 length: 13 amino acids. Germline V gene sequence: CDR1 SGHKS, CDR2 YYEKEE (reference sequence). The V gene end was trimmed by 1 base and the J gene end by 12 bases; junction bases not matched to a gene: 8. The CDR3 sequence: CASSLITGGATFF. For the CDR3, the DNA is TGTGCCAGCAGCTTGATCACAGGGGGTGCAACTTTCTTT.

The sample holds many counts of this clonotype. This chain connects TRBV6-2 or TRBV6-3 to TRBJ2-1; D ambiguous. The germline V and J ends were trimmed by 6 bases and 9 bases, with 9 bases remaining between them. Germline V lookup: CDR1 MNHEY, CDR2 SVGEGT. This CDR3 has 11 amino acids. In DNA, the CDR3 is TGTGCCAGCAGGGCCCGAGGTGAGCAGTTCTTC. Translating gives CASRARGEQFF.

Notes on this clonotype: This clone may be a read error of a much larger clone one base away. The CDR3 coding sequence is TGTGCCAGCAGTTCCGGGACTAGCGCTAACAATGAGCAGTTCTTC. Protein product: CASSSGTSANNEQFF. V is TRBV12-3 or TRBV12-4 and J is TRBJ2-1; 10 bases align to TRBD2. The CDR3 sequence is 15 residues long. J was trimmed by 5 bases and V by 4 bases; bases with no gene match: 5.

This clonotype was seen a handful of times. The chain combines TRBV6-5 with TRBJ2-1, with D possibly called TRBD1 or TRBD2 (5 bases each). CDR1 is MNHEY and CDR2 is SVGAGI in the germline V gene. V lost 4 bases and J lost 7, with 17 bases in between. There are 15 residues in the CDR3. CDR3 in DNA: TGTGCCAGCAGTTTTACTAGGGGTGGGAATAATGAGCAGTTCTTC. It codes for CASSFTRGGNNEQFF.

The table lists this clonotype with many counts. The V and J genes are TRBV24-1 and TRBJ2-1; possibly TRBD1 for D (5 bases). The CDR3 covers 16 residues. Germline V lookup: CDR1 KGHDR, CDR2 SFDVKD. V lost 9 bases and J lost 3, with 20 bases in between. CDR3 DNA sequence: TGTGCCACCCGAATCGAAGGGGTCGGCATCTACAATGAGCAGTTCTTC. Translating it yields CATRIEGVGIYNEQFF.

This clonotype was seen repeatedly, ten times or more. CDR3 in amino acids: CASSSYTGELFF. The CDR3 DNA sequence: TGTGCCAGCAGCTCTTACACCGGGGAGCTGTTTTTT. The chain joins TRBV11-3 to TRBJ2-2, with no clear D. Germline V gene sequence: CDR1 SGHNT, CDR2 YENEEA. Trimming pared 4 bases from V and 3 bases from J, leaving 3 bases between. CDR3 length: 12 amino acids.